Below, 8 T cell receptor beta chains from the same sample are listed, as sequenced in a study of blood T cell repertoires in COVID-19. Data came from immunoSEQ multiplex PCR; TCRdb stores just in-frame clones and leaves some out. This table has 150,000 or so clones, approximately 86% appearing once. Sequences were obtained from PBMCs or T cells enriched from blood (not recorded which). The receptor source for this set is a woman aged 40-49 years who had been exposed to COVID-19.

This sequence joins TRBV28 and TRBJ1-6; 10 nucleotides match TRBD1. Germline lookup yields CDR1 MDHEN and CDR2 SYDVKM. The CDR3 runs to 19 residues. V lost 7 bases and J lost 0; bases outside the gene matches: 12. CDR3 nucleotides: TGTGCCAGCATCCCGGACAGGGGGGTTCCGAGCTCCTATAATTCACCCCTCCACTTT. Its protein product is CASIPDRGVPSSYNSPLHF.

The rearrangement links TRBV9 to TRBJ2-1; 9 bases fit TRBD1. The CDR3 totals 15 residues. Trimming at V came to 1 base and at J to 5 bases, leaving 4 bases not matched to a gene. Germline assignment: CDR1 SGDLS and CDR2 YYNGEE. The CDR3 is CASSVSGQGHNEQFF. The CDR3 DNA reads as TGTGCCAGCAGCGTATCGGGACAGGGTCACAATGAGCAGTTCTTC.

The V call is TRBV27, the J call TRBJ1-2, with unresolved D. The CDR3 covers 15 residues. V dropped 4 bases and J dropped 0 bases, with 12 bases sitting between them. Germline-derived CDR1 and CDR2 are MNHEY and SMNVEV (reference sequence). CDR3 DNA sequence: TGTGCCAGCAGTTCGTACAGAGAAGCTAACTATGGCTACACCTTC. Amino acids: CASSSYREANYGYTF.

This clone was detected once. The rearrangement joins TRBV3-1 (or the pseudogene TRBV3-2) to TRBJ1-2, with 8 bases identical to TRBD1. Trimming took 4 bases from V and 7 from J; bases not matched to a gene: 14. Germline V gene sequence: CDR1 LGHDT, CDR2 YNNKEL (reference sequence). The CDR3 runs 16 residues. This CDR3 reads CASSLQTGTGLGGYTF. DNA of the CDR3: TGTGCCAGCAGCCTTCAAACCGGGACAGGTTTGGGTGGCTACACCTTC.

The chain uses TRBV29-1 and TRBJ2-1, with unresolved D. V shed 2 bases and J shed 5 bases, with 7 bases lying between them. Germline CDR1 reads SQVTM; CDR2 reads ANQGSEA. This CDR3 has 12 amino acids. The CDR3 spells CSVELGNNEQFF. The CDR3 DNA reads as TGCAGCGTTGAACTAGGAAACAATGAGCAGTTCTTC.

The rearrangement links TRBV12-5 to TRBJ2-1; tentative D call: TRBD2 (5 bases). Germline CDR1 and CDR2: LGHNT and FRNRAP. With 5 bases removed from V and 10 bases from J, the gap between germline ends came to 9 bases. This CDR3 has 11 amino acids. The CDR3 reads CASGPPGEQFF. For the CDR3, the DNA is TGTGCTAGTGGTCCCCCGGGGGAGCAGTTCTTC. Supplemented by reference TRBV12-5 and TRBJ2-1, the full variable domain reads DARVTQTPRHKVTEMGQEVTMRCQPILGHNTVFWYRQTMMQGLELLAYFRNRAPLDDSGMPKDRFSAEMPDATLATLKIQPSEPRDSAVYFCASGPPGEQFFGPGTRLTVL.

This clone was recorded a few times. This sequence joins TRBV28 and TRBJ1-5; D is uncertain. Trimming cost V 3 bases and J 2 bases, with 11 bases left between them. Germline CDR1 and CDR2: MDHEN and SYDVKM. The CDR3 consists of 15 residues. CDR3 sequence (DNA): TGTGCCAGCAGTTTGTCCTTGGCGGGCAATCAGCCCCAGCATTTT. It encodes CASSLSLAGNQPQHF.

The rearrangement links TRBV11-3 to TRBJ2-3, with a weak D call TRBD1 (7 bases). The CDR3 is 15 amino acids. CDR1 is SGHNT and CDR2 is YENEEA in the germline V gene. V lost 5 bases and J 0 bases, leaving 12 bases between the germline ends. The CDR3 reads CASSRGTASTDTQYF. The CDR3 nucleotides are TGTGCCAGCAGCCGCGGGACAGCTAGCACAGATACGCAGTATTTT.